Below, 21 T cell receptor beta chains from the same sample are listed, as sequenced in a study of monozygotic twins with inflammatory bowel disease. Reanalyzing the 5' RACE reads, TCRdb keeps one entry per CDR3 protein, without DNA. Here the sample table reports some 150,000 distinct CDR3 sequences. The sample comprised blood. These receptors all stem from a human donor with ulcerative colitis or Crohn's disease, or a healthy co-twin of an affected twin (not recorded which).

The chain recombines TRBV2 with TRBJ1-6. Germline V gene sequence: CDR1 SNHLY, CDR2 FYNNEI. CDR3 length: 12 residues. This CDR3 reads CASSGENSPLHF.

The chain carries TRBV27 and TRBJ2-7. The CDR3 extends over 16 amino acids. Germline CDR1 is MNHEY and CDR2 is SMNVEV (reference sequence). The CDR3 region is CASSRHTKTVTYEQYF.

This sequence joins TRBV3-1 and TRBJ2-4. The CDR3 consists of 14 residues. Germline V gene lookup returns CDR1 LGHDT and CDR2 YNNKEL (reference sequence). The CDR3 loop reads CASSQILAKNIQYF.

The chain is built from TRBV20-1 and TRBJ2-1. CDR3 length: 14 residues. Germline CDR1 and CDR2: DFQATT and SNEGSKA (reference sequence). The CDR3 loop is CSARFPSGYNEQFF.

CDR3 residues: CSARTGNNAYEQYF. The rearrangement joins TRBV20-1 to TRBJ2-7; TCRdb's D call, TRBD1, is unchecked because there is no DNA. The CDR3 length is 14 residues. Germline CDR1 DFQATT, CDR2 SNEGSKA (reference sequence).

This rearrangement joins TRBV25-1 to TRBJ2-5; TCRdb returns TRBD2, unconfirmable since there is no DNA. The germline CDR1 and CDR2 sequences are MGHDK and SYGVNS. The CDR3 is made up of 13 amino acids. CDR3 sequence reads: CASRNSGTETQYF.

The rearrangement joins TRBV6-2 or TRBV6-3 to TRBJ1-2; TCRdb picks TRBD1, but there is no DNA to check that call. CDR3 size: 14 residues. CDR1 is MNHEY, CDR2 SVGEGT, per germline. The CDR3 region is CASSYSWDAYGYTF.

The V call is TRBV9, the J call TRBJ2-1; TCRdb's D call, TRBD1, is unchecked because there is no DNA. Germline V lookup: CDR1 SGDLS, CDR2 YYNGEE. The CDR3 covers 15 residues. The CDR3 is CASSVGQGGVNEQFF.

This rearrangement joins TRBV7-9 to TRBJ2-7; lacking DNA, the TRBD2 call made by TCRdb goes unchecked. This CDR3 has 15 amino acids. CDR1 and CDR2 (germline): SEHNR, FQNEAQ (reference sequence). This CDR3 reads CASSLREGSAYEQYF.

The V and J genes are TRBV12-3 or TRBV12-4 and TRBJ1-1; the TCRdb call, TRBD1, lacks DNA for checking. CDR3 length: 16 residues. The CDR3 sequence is CASSWGRQGPNTEAFF.

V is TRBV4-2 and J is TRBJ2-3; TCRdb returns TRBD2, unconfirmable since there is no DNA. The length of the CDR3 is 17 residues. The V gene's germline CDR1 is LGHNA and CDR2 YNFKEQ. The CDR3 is CASSPQAGEDQGDTQYF.

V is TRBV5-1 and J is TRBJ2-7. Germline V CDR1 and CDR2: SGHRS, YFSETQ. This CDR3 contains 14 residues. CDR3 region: CASSYDGSSYEQYF.

The CDR3 spells CSARGQGEYSNQPQHF. The rearrangement uses TRBV20-1 and TRBJ1-5; TCRdb's D gene call, TRBD1, goes unchecked for lack of DNA. This CDR3 spans 16 amino acids. Germline CDR1 DFQATT, CDR2 SNEGSKA (reference sequence).

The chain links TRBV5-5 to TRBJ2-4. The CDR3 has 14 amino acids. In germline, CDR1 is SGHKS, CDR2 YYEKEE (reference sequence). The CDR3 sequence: CASRSVGTRNIQYF.

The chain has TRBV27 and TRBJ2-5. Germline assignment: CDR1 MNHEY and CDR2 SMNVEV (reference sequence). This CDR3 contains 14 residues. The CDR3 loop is CASSWASMGETQYF.

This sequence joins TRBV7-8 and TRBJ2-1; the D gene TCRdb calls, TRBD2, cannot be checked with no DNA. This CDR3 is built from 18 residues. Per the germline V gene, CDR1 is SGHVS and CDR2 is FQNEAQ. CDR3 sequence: CASSLYHRGLAGTNEQFF. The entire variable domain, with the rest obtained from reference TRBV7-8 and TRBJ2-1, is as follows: GAGVSQSPRYKVAKRGQDVALRCDPISGHVSLFWYQQALGQGPEFLTYFQNEAQLDKSGLPSDRFFAERPEGSVSTLKIQRTQQEDSAVYLCASSLYHRGLAGTNEQFFGPGTRLTVL.

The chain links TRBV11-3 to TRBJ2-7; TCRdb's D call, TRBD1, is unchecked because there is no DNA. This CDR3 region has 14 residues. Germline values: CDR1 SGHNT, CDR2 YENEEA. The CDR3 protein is CASSPGQGTYEQYF.

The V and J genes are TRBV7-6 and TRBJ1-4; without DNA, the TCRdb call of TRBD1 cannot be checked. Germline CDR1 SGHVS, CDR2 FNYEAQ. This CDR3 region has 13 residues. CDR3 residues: CASSLGTDEKLFF.

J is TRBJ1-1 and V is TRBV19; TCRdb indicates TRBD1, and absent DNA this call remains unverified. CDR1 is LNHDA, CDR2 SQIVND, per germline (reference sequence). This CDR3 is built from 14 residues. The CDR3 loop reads CASSMMGPNTEAFF.

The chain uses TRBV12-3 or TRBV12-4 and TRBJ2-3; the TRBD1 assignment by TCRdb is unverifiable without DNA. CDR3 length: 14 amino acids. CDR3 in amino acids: CASSPALRGDTQYF.

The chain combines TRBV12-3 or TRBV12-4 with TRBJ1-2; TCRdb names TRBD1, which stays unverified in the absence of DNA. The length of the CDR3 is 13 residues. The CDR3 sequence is CASRGRDSYGYTF.